This entry features one T cell receptor beta chain sequence. The germline CDR1 and CDR2 sequences are LGHDT and YNNKEL (reference sequence). V trimming: 2 bases; J trimming: 6 bases; junction bases outside the gene matches: 2. CDR3 length: 15 amino acids. TCRdb independently ran MiXCR on the 5' RACE reads; one entry per CDR3 protein. The data hold about 550,000 distinct CDR3 sequences, with 15% to 20% observed a single time. This sample is part of a study of T cells after yellow fever vaccination. This chain uses TRBV3-1 with TRBJ2-1; 12 bases match TRBD2. The specimen comprised PBMCs, sampled 15 days after the yellow fever booster vaccination. This receptor was obtained from a man aged 30 to 39 who received the YFV17D yellow fever vaccine. The CDR3 DNA reads as TGTGCCAGCAGCCAACTAGCGGGAGGGGTCAATGAGCAGTTCTTC. Translated: CASSQLAGGVNEQFF.